This record looks at one T cell receptor beta chain sequence and its context. Its antigen remains unidentified. Germline CDR1 MDHEN, CDR2 SYDVKM. This CDR3 spans 15 amino acids. The V end was cut by 2 bases, the J end by 4 bases, with 12 bases between. The assay was immunoSEQ multiplex PCR, and TCRdb's table has in-frame clones only and misses some. The sample contains about 170,000 clones, about 87% of which appear only once. The data were taken from a study of T cell responses to AZD1222 COVID-19 vaccine. Whole-study findings and limits: Recipients of AZD1222 seropositive at baseline numbered only 5 to 7.

Sequencing was performed on peripheral blood, taken 28 days after the second dose of the MenACWY control vaccine. V and J are TRBV28 and TRBJ1-5, with D maybe TRBD1 (6 bases). The origin of this receptor is an adult who received the MenACWY meningococcal vaccine as a control. The CDR3 is CASSLRGGWNQPQHF. DNA of the CDR3: TGTGCCAGCAGTTTACGGGGGGGCTGGAATCAGCCCCAGCATTTT. The whole variable domain, filled in from reference TRBV28 and TRBJ1-5, reads DVKVTQSSRYLVKRTGEKVFLECVQDMDHENMFWYRQDPGLGLRLIYFSYDVKMKEKGDIPEGYSVSREKKERFSLILESASTNQTSMYLCASSLRGGWNQPQHFGDGTRLSIL.